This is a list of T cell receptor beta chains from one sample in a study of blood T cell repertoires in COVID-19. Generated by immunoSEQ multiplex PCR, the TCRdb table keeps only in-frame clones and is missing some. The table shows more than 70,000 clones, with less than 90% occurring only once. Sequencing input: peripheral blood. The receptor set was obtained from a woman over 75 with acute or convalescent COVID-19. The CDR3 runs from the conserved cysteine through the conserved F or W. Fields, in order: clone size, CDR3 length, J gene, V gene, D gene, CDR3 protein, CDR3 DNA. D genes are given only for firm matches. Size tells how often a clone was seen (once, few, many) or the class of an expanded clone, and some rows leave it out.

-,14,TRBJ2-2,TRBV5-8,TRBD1,CASSKGQLTGELFF,TGTGCCAGCAGCAAGGGACAGTTGACCGGGGAGCTGTTTTTT
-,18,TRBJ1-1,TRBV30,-,CAWNPIVRRSSANTEAFF,TGTGCCTGGAACCCTATAGTGAGGAGGAGTTCGGCCAACACTGAAGCTTTCTTT
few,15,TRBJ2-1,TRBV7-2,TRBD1,CASSRKGGDYNEQFF,TGTGCCAGCAGTCGAAAAGGGGGCGACTACAATGAGCAGTTCTTC
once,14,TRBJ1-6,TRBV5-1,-,CASSSGDGNSPLHF,TGCGCCAGCAGCTCAGGGGACGGCAATTCACCCCTCCACTTT
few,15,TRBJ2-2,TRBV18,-,CASSPPSATTGELFF,TGTGCCAGCTCACCACCGAGTGCCACTACCGGGGAGCTGTTTTTT
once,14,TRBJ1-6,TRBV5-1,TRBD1,CASRSTGEGSPLHF,TGCGCCAGCAGGTCGACAGGGGAAGGGTCACCCCTCCACTTT
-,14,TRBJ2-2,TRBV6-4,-,CASSDTANTGELFF,TGTGCCAGCAGTGACACTGCGAACACCGGGGAGCTGTTTTTT
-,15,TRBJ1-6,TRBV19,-,CASQRLDGFNSPLHF,TGTGCCAGCCAGCGGCTGGACGGATTTAATTCACCCCTCCACTTT
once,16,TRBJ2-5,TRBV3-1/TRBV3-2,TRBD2,CASSQVAGGPMETQYF,TGTGCCAGCAGCCAAGTCGCGGGGGGGCCAATGGAGACCCAGTACTTC
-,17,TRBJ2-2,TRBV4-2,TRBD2,CASSQELAGGRTGELFF,TGTGCCAGCAGCCAAGAACTAGCGGGGGGGCGTACCGGGGAGCTGTTTTTT
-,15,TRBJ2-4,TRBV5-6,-,CASSLGELAKNIQYF,TGTGCCAGCAGCCTGGGAGAGCTAGCCAAAAACATTCAGTACTTT
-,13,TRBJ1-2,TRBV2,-,CASSSRRAVGYTF,TGTGCCAGCAGTTCTAGGAGGGCTGTTGGCTACACCTTC
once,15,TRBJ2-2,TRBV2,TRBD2,CASSIGTKNTGELFF,TGTGCCAGCAGCATCGGGACTAAGAACACCGGGGAGCTGTTTTTT
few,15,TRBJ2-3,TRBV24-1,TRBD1,CATSSTGGVPGTQYF,TGTGCCACCAGTTCGACAGGGGGCGTCCCAGGTACGCAGTATTTT
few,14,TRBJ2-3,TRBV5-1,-,CASSLVDFTDTQYF,TGCGCCAGCAGCTTGGTCGACTTCACAGATACGCAGTATTTT
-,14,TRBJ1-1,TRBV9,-,CASSVGGQNTEAFF,TGTGCCAGCAGCGTAGGAGGACAGAACACTGAAGCTTTCTTT
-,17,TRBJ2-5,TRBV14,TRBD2,CASSRRTPSGGSETQYF,TGTGCCAGCAGCAGGAGGACCCCAAGCGGGGGGTCGGAGACCCAGTACTTC
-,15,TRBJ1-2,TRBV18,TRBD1,CASSPGQSGYYGYTF,TGTGCCAGCTCACCGGGACAGAGCGGGTACTATGGCTACACCTTC
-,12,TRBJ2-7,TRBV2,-,CASSRSGYEQYF,TGTGCCAGCAGTCGGTCCGGTTACGAGCAGTACTTC
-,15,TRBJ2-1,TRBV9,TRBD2,CASSVASGGVNEQFF,TGTGCCAGCAGCGTAGCCAGCGGGGGGGTCAATGAGCAGTTCTTC
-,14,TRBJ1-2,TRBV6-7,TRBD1,CASRNPGQGIGYTF,TGTGCCAGCAGAAACCCGGGACAGGGGATCGGCTACACCTTC
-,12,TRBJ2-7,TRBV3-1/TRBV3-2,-,CASSQYSYEQYF,TGTGCCAGCAGCCAATACAGCTACGAGCAGTACTTC
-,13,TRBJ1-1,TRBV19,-,CASARGANTEAFF,TGTGCCAGTGCTAGGGGCGCGAACACTGAAGCTTTCTTT
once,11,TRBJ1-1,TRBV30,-,CAWSAMAEAFF,TGTGCCTGGAGTGCAATGGCCGAAGCTTTCTTT
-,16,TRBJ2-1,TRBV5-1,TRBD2,CASSPGRLAPYNEQFF,TGCGCCAGCAGCCCCGGGAGGCTAGCTCCCTACAATGAGCAGTTCTTC
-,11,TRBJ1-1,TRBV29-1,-,CSVAAGPEAFF,TGCAGCGTTGCCGCGGGGCCTGAAGCTTTCTTT
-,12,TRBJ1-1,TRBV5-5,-,CASSRERAEAFF,TGTGCCAGCAGTCGTGAACGGGCTGAAGCTTTCTTT
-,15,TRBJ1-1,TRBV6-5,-,CASSYYPGGGTEAFF,TGTGCCAGCAGTTACTATCCGGGGGGGGGCACTGAAGCTTTCTTT
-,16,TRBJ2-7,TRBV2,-,CASSGGQENFSYEQYF,TGTGCCAGCAGTGGGGGCCAGGAAAATTTCTCCTACGAGCAGTACTTC
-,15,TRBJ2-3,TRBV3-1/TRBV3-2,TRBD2,CASSPTSGLTDTQYF,TGTGCCAGCAGCCCGACTAGCGGGCTCACAGATACGCAGTATTTT
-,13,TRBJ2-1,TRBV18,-,CASSPGPGDEQFF,TGTGCCAGCTCACCAGGACCGGGGGATGAGCAGTTCTTC
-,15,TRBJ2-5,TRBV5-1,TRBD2,CASSSSQGGRETQYF,TGCGCCAGCAGCTCGAGCCAGGGAGGGCGTGAGACCCAGTACTTC